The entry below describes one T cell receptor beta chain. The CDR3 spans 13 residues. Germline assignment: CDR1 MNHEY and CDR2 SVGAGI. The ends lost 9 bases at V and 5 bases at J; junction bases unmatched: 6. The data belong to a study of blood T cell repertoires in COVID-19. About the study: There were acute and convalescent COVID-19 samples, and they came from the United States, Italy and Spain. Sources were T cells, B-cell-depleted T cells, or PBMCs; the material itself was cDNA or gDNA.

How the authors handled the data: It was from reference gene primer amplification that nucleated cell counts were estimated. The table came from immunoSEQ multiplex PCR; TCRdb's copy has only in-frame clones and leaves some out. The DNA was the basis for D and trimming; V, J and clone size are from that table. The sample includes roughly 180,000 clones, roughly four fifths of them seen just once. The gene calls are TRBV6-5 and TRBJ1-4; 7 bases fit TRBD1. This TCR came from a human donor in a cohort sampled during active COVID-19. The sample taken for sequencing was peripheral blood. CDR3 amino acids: CASRRDSNEKLFF. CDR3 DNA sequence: TGTGCCAGTCGCCGGGACAGCAATGAAAAACTGTTTTTT.